The 14 T cell receptor beta chains below come from one sample, sequenced in a study of T cells in Graves' hyperthyroidism and ophthalmopathy. The investigators amplified TCR beta CDR3 regions from RNA transcripts. The HTBI set primed first-round TCR CDR3 RT-PCR. TCRdb reprocessed the multiplex PCR reads with MiXCR, giving one entry per CDR3 protein. The sample includes 500,000 to 750,000 distinct CDR3 sequences, roughly 14% of them seen just once. Sequencing was performed on blood. These receptors all stem from a woman in her 30s with Graves' hyperthyroidism.

This clonotype has a count of ten or more. The chain couples TRBV6-1 to TRBJ2-2, with 9 nucleotides matching TRBD2. This CDR3 comprises 15 residues. Germline V lookup: CDR1 MNHNS, CDR2 SASEGT. Trimming cost V 8 bases and J 6 bases; bases outside gene matches: 10. The CDR3 coding sequence is TGTGCCAGCGGCCAAGCGGGAGGCCCCGCCGGGGAGCTGTTTTTT. It yields the protein CASGQAGGPAGELFF.

This clonotype has at least ten counts. The V call is TRBV12-3 or TRBV12-4, the J call TRBJ2-4; 7 nucleotides agree with TRBD2. This CDR3 comprises 15 residues. J was trimmed by 5 bases and V by 1 base; bases with no gene match: 5. CDR3 sequence: CASSLGAGKENIQYF. CDR3 bases: TGTGCCAGCAGTTTAGGAGCGGGGAAAGAAAACATTCAGTACTTC.

This chain uses TRBV2 with TRBJ2-7, with 8 bases lining up with TRBD1. V dropped 6 bases and J dropped 4; count of bases not matched to a gene: 11. CDR1 is SNHLY, CDR2 FYNNEI, per germline. The CDR3 extends over 15 amino acids. CDR3 residues: CASRETGGLSYEQYF. In DNA, the CDR3 is TGTGCCAGCAGGGAAACAGGGGGGCTATCTTACGAGCAGTACTTC.

This clonotype was seen many times. The chain is built from TRBV28 and TRBJ2-7; 8 bases agree with TRBD2. The length of the CDR3 is 13 residues. Germline V gives CDR1 MDHEN, CDR2 SYDVKM. V dropped 5 bases and J dropped 1; count of bases not matched to a gene: 1. The CDR3 region is CASSLAGSYEQYF. CDR3 sequence (DNA): TGTGCCAGCAGTCTAGCGGGTTCCTACGAGCAGTACTTC.

The chain is built from TRBV4-1 and TRBJ2-3; 12 nucleotides line up with TRBD2. This CDR3 is built from 15 residues. Trimming at V came to 7 bases and at J to 5 bases, leaving 7 bases not matched to a gene. The germline V gene encodes CDR1 MGHRA and CDR2 YSYEKL. CDR3 bases: TGCGCCAGCAATCGACTAGCGGGAGATGTAGATACGCAGTATTTT. It encodes CASNRLAGDVDTQYF.

This clonotype has at least ten counts. V usage is TRBV5-1 and J usage is TRBJ2-7, with D possibly being TRBD1 or TRBD2 (5 bases each). This CDR3 spans 14 amino acids. V dropped 2 bases and J dropped 2 bases, with 11 bases sitting between them. The germline V gene encodes CDR1 SGHRS and CDR2 YFSETQ. The CDR3 spells CASSFGGSAYEQYF. CDR3 DNA sequence: TGCGCCAGCAGCTTTGGGGGTTCCGCCTACGAGCAGTACTTC. Using reference TRBV5-1 and TRBJ2-7 for the parts outside the CDR3, the full variable domain is KAGVTQTPRYLIKTRGQQVTLSCSPISGHRSVSWYQQTPGQGLQFLFEYFSETQRNKGNFPGRFSGRQFSNSRSEMNVSTLELGDSALYLCASSFGGSAYEQYFGPGTRLTVT.

This clonotype was detected many times. This chain uses TRBV10-3 with TRBJ2-3, with unresolved D. Germline V gene data show CDR1 as ENHRY and CDR2 as SYGVKD. V lost 4 bases to trimming and J lost 1 base, with 12 bases between them. This CDR3 has 15 residues. CDR3 residues: CAISGSKSGTDTQYF. For the CDR3, the DNA is TGTGCCATCAGTGGTAGTAAAAGCGGCACAGATACGCAGTATTTT.

As to this clonotype: Since a much larger clone is just one base distant, this may be a read error. The chain has TRBV5-1 and TRBJ2-1; the D gene could be TRBD1 or TRBD2 (5 bases each). Germline V gene data show CDR1 as SGHRS and CDR2 as YFSETQ. V lost 3 bases and J 0 bases, leaving 7 bases between the germline ends. The CDR3 is 14 residues long. DNA of the CDR3: TGCGCCAGCAGCTACGGGGCCTCCTACAATGAGCAGTTCTTC. This translates into CASSYGASYNEQFF.

This chain links TRBV3-1 with TRBJ2-7, with D possibly being TRBD1 (6 bases). The J call may be mistaken, given a closer DNA end match to TRBJ2-1. The CDR3 contains 14 residues. Germline V gene lookup returns CDR1 LGHDT and CDR2 YNNKEL (reference sequence). CDR3 region: CASSQWQGSYEQFF. In nucleotides, the CDR3 is TGTGCCAGCAGCCAATGGCAGGGGTCCTACGAGCAGTTCTTC.

This clonotype appeared a few times. V usage is TRBV5-5 and J usage is TRBJ2-1; D remains ambiguous. This CDR3 spans 15 amino acids. V lost 1 base to trimming and J lost 0 bases, with 8 bases between them. The germline V gene has CDR1 SGHKS and CDR2 YYEKEE (reference sequence). The CDR3 DNA reads as TGTGCCAGCAGCTTGTTCTGGAGCTCCTACAATGAGCAGTTCTTC. Its translation is CASSLFWSSYNEQFF.

This clonotype was found a few times. V gene TRBV6-2 or TRBV6-3 combines with J gene TRBJ2-7; 8 bases match TRBD1. This CDR3 has 20 amino acids. The V segment lost 0 bases and the J segment 0 bases; nucleotides outside the gene matches: 16. Per the germline V gene, CDR1 is MNHEY and CDR2 is SVGEGT. In DNA, the CDR3 is TGTGCCAGCAGTTACTCGATGTCGTGGACAGGGTATCGGAGCTCCTACGAGCAGTACTTC. Translated, it gives CASSYSMSWTGYRSSYEQYF.

This clonotype has at least ten counts. The chain joins TRBV7-2 to TRBJ1-5; 9 positions agree with TRBD1. In germline, CDR1 is SGHTA, CDR2 FQGNSA. V gave up 5 bases and J gave up 6 bases; unmatched junction bases: 5. CDR3 size: 14 residues. CDR3 DNA sequence: TGTGCCAGCAGCATACAGGGGGCAGGTCAGCCCCAGCATTTT. Translated: CASSIQGAGQPQHF.

This clonotype came up a few times. This chain links TRBV7-9 with TRBJ2-5; TRBD1 might be the D (5 bases). V lost 3 bases, J lost 5 bases, and 16 bases lay in between. CDR3 length: 15 residues. The germline CDR1 and CDR2 sequences are SEHNR and FQNEAQ (reference sequence). The CDR3 nucleotides are TGTGCCAGCAGCTTCCGCAGGGTCTTAGAGGAGACCCAGTACTTC. Amino acids: CASSFRRVLEETQYF.

The table lists this clonotype with many counts. The rearrangement joins TRBV28 to TRBJ1-2; D perhaps matches TRBD1 (6 bases). CDR3 size: 15 residues. Deletions cut 1 base from V and 3 bases from J, with 12 bases between. The germline V gene has CDR1 MDHEN and CDR2 SYDVKM. CDR3 sequence reads: CASSLFQGFDYGYTF. The CDR3 nucleotides are TGTGCCAGCAGTTTATTTCAGGGGTTCGACTATGGCTACACCTTC.